The T cell receptor (beta chain) described here comes from a study of OX40 agonist ivuxolimab in advanced cancers. Context from the whole study: Ivuxolimab was an agonistic, fully human IgG2 monoclonal antibody directed against OX40 (CD134), a costimulatory receptor. Partial responses were achieved by three dose-escalation patients, of whom one had hepatocellular carcinoma and two had cutaneous melanoma. The purpose of peripheral TCRbeta sequencing was to test whether ivuxolimab changed TCR sequence diversity and led to clonal T-cell expansion. Among the roughly 52 dose-escalation patients, approximately 20 had hepatocellular carcinoma, about 15 melanoma, 9 renal cell carcinoma and 9 head and neck cancer. Prior anti-PD-1, anti-PD-L1 or anti-CTLA-4 therapy was permitted, and 40% to 50% of dose-escalation patients had received checkpoint inhibitors. The paper reports the monotherapy dose-escalation portion (N of about 50 patients) of the phase I ivuxolimab trial. In the dose-escalation cohort, around 80% of patients were male, and the mean age was roughly 60 years with a range of roughly 20 to 80. Intravenous ivuxolimab was administered to patients every 2 weeks at six dose levels: 0.01, 0.1, 0.3, 1.5, 3 and 10 mg/kg.

Regarding this clone: It lacks a known antigen. It has no much larger one-base neighbor in the sample; base qualities were not kept.

The germline V end is reduced by 1 base and the J end by 8 bases; junction bases left unmatched: 4. The germline V gene (reference sequence) yields SEHNR for CDR1 and FQNEAQ for CDR2. Including cysteine and phenylalanine, the CDR3 has 14 amino acids. The retained sequence is limited to the CDR3, 42 bases, with the frame set at the first base. Patients with a history of autoimmune disease or receiving systemic immunosuppression were excluded from the trial. Peripheral blood for TCR sequencing was collected from all dose cohorts at baseline, on cycle 4 day 1, and on cycle 7 day 1. Samples were obtained from an open-label, multicenter, first-in-human phase I dose-escalation trial of ivuxolimab. Adults with locally advanced or metastatic melanoma, renal cell carcinoma, hepatocellular carcinoma or head and neck squamous cell carcinoma were enrolled in the trial. Before TCR sequencing, CD4+ T cells and CD8+ T cells from peripheral blood were sorted into separate populations.

For sequencing of the TCRbeta CDR3 region, genomic DNA was extracted from the sorted cells. TCRbeta CDR3 regions were sequenced using the immunoSEQ Assay. The table was pulled from immuneACCESS by TCRdb, which kept in-frame rearrangements only. Such tables lose some clones; where checked, under half of the loss comes from unresolved V genes, and the rest has no known cause. The sample table lists under 100,000 clones, around 92% of them with a count of one. The ten largest clones represent 0.53% of the sample. The study at large found these results: The antigen specificity of the peripheral T cells that underwent clonal expansion was not determined. After ivuxolimab, more expanded clones were found on average in CD8+ T cells than in CD4+ T cells. In the 0.1-3.0 mg/kg groups, partial responders were among the patients with the lowest normalized peripheral clonal expansion, particularly in CD8+ T cells. Low levels of normalized T-cell clonal expansion were also seen in some nonresponding patients. Clonal expansion of both CD4+ and CD8+ blood T cells was observed from baseline to week 6 at doses 0.1 to 3.0 mg/kg.

The rearrangement combines TRBV7-9 with TRBJ1-2; 10 bases in between match TRBD1. This TCR derives from an adult with an advanced solid tumor such as melanoma, head and neck, liver or kidney cancer. Sample: CD4+ or CD8+ T cells sorted from blood, taken in a trial of the OX40 agonist ivuxolimab. The sequenced DNA is TGTGCCAGCAGCTTAGGGGGACAGGGGAAGGGCTACACCTTC. Translated, this is CASSLGGQGKGYTF.